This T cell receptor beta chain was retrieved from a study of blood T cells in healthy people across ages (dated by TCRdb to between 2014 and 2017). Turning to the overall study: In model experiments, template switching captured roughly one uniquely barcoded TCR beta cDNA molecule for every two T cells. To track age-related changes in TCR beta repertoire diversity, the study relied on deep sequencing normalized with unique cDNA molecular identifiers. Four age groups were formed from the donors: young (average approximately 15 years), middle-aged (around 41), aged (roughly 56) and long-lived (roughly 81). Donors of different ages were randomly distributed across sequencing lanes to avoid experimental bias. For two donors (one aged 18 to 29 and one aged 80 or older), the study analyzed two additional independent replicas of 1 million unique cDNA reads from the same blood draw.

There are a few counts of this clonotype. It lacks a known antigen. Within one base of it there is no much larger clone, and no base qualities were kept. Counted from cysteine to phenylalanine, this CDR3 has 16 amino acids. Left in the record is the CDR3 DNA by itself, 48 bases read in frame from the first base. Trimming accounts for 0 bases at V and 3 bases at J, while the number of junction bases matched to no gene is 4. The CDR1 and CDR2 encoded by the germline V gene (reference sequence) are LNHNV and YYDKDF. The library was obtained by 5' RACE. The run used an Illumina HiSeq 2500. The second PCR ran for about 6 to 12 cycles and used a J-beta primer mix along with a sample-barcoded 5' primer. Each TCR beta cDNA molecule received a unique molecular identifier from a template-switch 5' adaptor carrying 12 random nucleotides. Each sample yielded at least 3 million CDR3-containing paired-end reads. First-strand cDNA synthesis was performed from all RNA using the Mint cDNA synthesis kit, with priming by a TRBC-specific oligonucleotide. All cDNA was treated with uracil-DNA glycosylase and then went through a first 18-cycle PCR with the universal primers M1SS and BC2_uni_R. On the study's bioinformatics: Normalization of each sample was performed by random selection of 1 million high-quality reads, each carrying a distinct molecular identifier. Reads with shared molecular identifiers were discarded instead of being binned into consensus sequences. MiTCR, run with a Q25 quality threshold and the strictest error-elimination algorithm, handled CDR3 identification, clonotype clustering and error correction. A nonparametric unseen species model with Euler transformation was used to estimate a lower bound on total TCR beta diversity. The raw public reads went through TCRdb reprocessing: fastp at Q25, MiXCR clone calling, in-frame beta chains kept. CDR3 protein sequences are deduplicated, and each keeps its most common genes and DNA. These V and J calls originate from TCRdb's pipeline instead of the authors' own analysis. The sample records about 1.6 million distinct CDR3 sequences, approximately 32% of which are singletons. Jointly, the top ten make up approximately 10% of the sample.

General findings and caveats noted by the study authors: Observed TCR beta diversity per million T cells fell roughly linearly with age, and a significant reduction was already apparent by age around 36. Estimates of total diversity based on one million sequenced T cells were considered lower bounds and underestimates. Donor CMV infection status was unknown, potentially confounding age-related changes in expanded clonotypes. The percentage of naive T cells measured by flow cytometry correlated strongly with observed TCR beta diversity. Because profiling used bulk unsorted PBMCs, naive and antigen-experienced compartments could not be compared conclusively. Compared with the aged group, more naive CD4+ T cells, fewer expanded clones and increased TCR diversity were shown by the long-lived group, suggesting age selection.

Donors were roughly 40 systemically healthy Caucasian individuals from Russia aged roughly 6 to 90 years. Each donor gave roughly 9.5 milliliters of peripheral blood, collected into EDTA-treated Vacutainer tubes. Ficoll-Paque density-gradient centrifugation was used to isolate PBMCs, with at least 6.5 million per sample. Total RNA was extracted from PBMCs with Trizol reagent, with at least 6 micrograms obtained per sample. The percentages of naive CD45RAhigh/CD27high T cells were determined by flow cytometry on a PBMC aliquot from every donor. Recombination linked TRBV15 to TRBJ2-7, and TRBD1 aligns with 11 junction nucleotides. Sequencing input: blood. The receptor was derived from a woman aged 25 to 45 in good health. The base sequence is TGTGCCACCAGCAGAGATACCGGGACAGGGGGCTACGAGCAGTACTTC. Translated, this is CATSRDTGTGGYEQYF.